This T cell receptor beta chain was identified in a study of T cell responses to AZD1222 COVID-19 vaccine. Study-level findings and limits: Only a handful of individuals given AZD1222 were seropositive at baseline.

A remark on this clone: The antigen remains undetermined.

Germline V gives CDR1 MNHEY, CDR2 SVGEGT. The CDR3 has 14 amino acids. Trimming pared 2 bases from V and 4 bases from J, leaving 11 bases between. Clones were read by immunoSEQ multiplex PCR, and TCRdb kept only the in-frame ones, dropping some. The table has 110,000 to 150,000 clones, 93% seen once; the top ten hold about 5.1%. Sequenced material: peripheral blood, taken on day 0 of AZD1222 vaccination. The chain recombines TRBV6-2 or TRBV6-3 with TRBJ2-5; D possibly corresponds to TRBD1 (6 bases). This clonotype was sampled from an adult in good health. The chain's CDR3 is CASSYRGRGETQYF. The DNA of the CDR3 is TGTGCCAGCAGTTACAGAGGCAGGGGAGAGACCCAGTACTTC.